This T cell receptor beta chain was documented in a study of blood T cells in healthy people across ages. Study-level results: Older age coincided with a roughly linear decline in TCR beta diversity per million T cells.

The CDR3 has 14 amino acids. Trimming removed 5 bases from V and 8 bases from J; junction bases left unmatched: 7. The germline V gene encodes CDR1 ENHRY and CDR2 SYGVKD. With regard to this clonotype: Its specificity is unknown.

It was with a sample-barcoded 5' primer and a J-beta primer mix that a second PCR of roughly 7 to 11 cycles was run. Each CDR3 protein gets one entry after TCRdb re-called the 5' RACE reads with MiXCR. This table holds approximately 1.5 million distinct CDR3 sequences, 35% to 45% found once. The sequenced material came from blood. J is TRBJ2-1 and V is TRBV10-3; 9 nucleotides line up with TRBD2. The source is a woman in her late teens or twenties in good health. In nucleotides, the CDR3 is TGTGCCATCAGTCCGGGACTAGCCACTGATGAGCAGTTCTTC. It codes for CAISPGLATDEQFF.